Presented here are 9 T cell receptor beta chains from one specimen sequenced in a study of T cells in Graves' hyperthyroidism and ophthalmopathy. Regions amplified from RNA transcripts were the TCR beta CDR3 regions. The HTBI primer set served for first-round RT-PCR of the TCR CDR3. TCRdb reanalysed the multiplex PCR reads using MiXCR and keeps one entry per CDR3 protein. The sample yields under 550,000 distinct CDR3 sequences, roughly 15% seen once. Source material: blood. The receptors were gathered from a woman aged 18 to 35 with Graves' hyperthyroidism.

The chain links TRBV13 to TRBJ1-5, with 9 bases matching TRBD1. The CDR3 covers 16 residues. Trimming took 4 bases from V and 1 from J; bases not matched to a gene: 5. Germline V gene data show CDR1 as PRHDT and CDR2 as FYEKMQ (reference sequence). The CDR3 loop reads CASSSTGGSSNQPQHF. The CDR3 coding sequence is TGTGCCAGCAGCTCGACAGGGGGATCGAGCAATCAGCCCCAGCATTTT.

As concerns this clonotype: One base away lies a much larger clone, so this may be a sequencing read error. This chain joins TRBV12-3 or TRBV12-4 and TRBJ2-7, with D maybe TRBD2 (7 bases). Trimming removed 3 bases at V and 6 bases at J, with 12 bases between. This CDR3 has 13 amino acids. The CDR3 loop is CASSFNREGEQYF. CDR3 in DNA: TGTGCCAGCAGTTTTAACAGGGAGGGCGAGCAGTACTTC.

The sample holds many counts of this clonotype. The J gene is TRBJ1-3, the V gene TRBV30; possible D gene TRBD1, 6 bases. Germline CDR1 GTSNPN, CDR2 SVGIG (reference sequence). CDR3 length equals 15 residues. The germline V and J ends were trimmed by 0 bases and 4 bases, with 13 bases remaining between them. For the CDR3, the DNA is TGTGCCTGGAGTGTAATGGGGGCACGGGGAAACACCATATATTTT. This codes for CAWSVMGARGNTIYF. Complete variable domain (other parts from reference TRBV30 and TRBJ1-3): SQTIHQWPATLVQPVGSPLSLECTVEGTSNPNLYWYRQAAGRGLQLLFYSVGIGQISSEVPQNLSASRPQDRQFILSSKKLLLSDSGFYLCAWSVMGARGNTIYFGEGSWLTVV.

A few counts support this clonotype. Relative to the germline gene, one junction end is altered; a read error may explain this. The gene calls are TRBV7-2 and TRBJ2-7; possibly TRBD1 for D (5 bases). CDR3 length: 17 residues. From germline, CDR1 is SGHTA and CDR2 FQGNSA. CDR3 protein: CASSLGPGRAPSYEQYF. The CDR3 DNA sequence: TGTGCCAGCAGTTTAGGCCCGGGCAGGGCCCCCTCCTACGAGCAGTACTTC.

As regards this clonotype: A much larger clonotype is one base distant, so this may be a read error. The chain is built from TRBV18 and TRBJ1-2; TRBD1 matches 8 bases. After removal of 3 bases from V and 6 bases from J, the junction contained 6 bases not matched to a gene. In germline, CDR1 is KGHSH, CDR2 LQKENI. This CDR3 region has 14 residues. The CDR3, as DNA: TGTGCCAGCTCACCCAGACAGGGGAGGAATGGCTACACCTTC. Amino acid sequence: CASSPRQGRNGYTF.

This clonotype was recorded many times. V usage is TRBV3-1 and J usage is TRBJ1-1; 7 bases are a match to TRBD1. Germline CDR1 reads LGHDT; CDR2 reads YNNKEL (reference sequence). The junction had 5 bases not matched to a gene; V was cut back by 0 bases and J by 10 bases. The CDR3 contains 13 residues. The DNA for the CDR3 is TGTGCCAGCAGCCAAGAAAAGAGGGGGCGAGCTTTCTTT. Its protein product is CASSQEKRGRAFF.

The gene calls are TRBV9 and TRBJ1-5, with D unclear. CDR1 and CDR2 (germline): SGDLS, YYNGEE. V lost 0 bases and J lost 1, with 8 bases in between. The CDR3 consists of 15 residues. The CDR3 DNA reads as TGTGCCAGCAGCGTAGGGTCCCAGAGCAATCAGCCCCAGCATTTT. This encodes CASSVGSQSNQPQHF.

Ten or more counts support this clonotype. The V and J genes are TRBV12-3 or TRBV12-4 and TRBJ1-2, with TRBD1 matching over 9 bases. This CDR3 spans 14 amino acids. V shed 4 bases, J shed 8 bases, and the junction held 8 bases outside the gene matches. Here the CDR3 reads CASSSPGTGYGYTF. CDR3 in DNA: TGTGCCAGCAGTTCCCCCGGGACAGGGTACGGCTACACCTTC.

The genes are TRBV27 and TRBJ2-7; 12 bases fit TRBD2. This CDR3 contains 20 residues. Trimming at V came to 2 bases and at J to 2 bases, leaving 16 bases not matched to a gene. CDR1 is MNHEY and CDR2 is SMNVEV in the germline V gene (reference sequence). In nucleotides, the CDR3 is TGTGCCAGCAGTTTAACTACTAGCGGGAGGTTCGGGCCTGTGGCCTACGAGCAGTACTTC. This translates into CASSLTTSGRFGPVAYEQYF.